The TCR beta chain described here comes from a study of blood T cells in healthy people across ages. Using a J-beta primer mix together with a sample-barcoded 5' primer, a second PCR was run for 7 to 11 cycles. TCRdb recomputed calls from the 5' RACE reads with MiXCR, one row per CDR3 protein. The sample carries some 1.7 million distinct CDR3 sequences, approximately 28% recorded once. Germline V gene data show CDR1 as SGHVS and CDR2 as FQNEAQ. V was pared by 1 base and J by 6 bases, with 6 bases of the junction left unmatched. The CDR3 length is 15 residues. The chain joins TRBV7-8 to TRBJ2-1; 7 bases are shared with TRBD2. The specimen sequenced was blood. This TCR came from a woman aged 30 to 39 in good health. CDR3 in DNA: TGTGCCAGCAGCTTAGGAGATAGCGGGCGCAATGAGCAGTTCTTC. It translates to CASSLGDSGRNEQFF. The entire variable domain, with the rest obtained from reference TRBV7-8 and TRBJ2-1, is as follows: GAGVSQSPRYKVAKRGQDVALRCDPISGHVSLFWYQQALGQGPEFLTYFQNEAQLDKSGLPSDRFFAERPEGSVSTLKIQRTQQEDSAVYLCASSLGDSGRNEQFFGPGTRLTVL.